This T cell receptor (beta chain) was captured by sequencing in a study of identical twins. In germline, CDR1 is ENHRY, CDR2 SYGVKD. CDR3 length: 14 amino acids. Trimming cost V 2 bases and J 7 bases; bases outside gene matches: 2. TCRdb redid the calling of the 5' RACE reads with MiXCR, one entry per CDR3 protein. Of 690,000 or so distinct CDR3 sequences listed, 8.6% are singletons. The same data also contributed to another study, on yellow fever vaccine responses in identical twins.

The chain carries TRBV10-3 and TRBJ1-6; 7 bases agree with TRBD1. Sequenced material: PBMCs. The clonotype was recovered from a woman aged 18 to 35 in good health. The CDR3 DNA is TGTGCCATCAGTGAGGACAGGGCCAATTCACCCCTCCACTTT. This encodes CAISEDRANSPLHF.